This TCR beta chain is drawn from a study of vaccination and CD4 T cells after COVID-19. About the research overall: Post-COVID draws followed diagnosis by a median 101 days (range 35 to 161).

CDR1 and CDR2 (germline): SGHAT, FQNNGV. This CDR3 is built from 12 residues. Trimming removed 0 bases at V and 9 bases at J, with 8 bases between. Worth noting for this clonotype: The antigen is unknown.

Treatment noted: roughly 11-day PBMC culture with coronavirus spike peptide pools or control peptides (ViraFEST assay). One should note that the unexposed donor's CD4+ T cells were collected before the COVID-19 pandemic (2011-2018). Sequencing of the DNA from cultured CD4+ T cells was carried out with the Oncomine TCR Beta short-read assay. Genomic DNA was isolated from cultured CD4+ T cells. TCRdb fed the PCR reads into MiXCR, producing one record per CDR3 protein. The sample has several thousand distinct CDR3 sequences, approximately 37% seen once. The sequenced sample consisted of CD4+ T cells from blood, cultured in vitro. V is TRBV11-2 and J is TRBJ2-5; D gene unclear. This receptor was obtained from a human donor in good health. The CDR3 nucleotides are TGTGCCAGCAGCTTAGACAGTCCTTCCCAGTACTTC. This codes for CASSLDSPSQYF.